One and the same sample provided the 8 T cell receptor beta chains below, sequenced in a study of cytomegalovirus exposure and HLA in healthy donors. Sequenced by immunoSEQ multiplex PCR; TCRdb stores in-frame clones only, minus some. Altogether 100,000 to 120,000 clones are present, approximately 94% being singletons, with the ten largest covering roughly 0.7%. The sample was PBMCs. The receptors here all came from a woman aged 18-30 years in good health and CMV-seronegative.

The CDR3 region is CASSEASTNTEAFF. The CDR3 DNA sequence: TGTGCCAGCAGCGAAGCCTCCACGAACACTGAAGCTTTCTTT. The chain employs TRBV9 and TRBJ1-1; D is unclear. This CDR3 spans 14 amino acids. CDR1 is SGDLS and CDR2 is YYNGEE in the germline V gene. V was pared by 3 bases and J by 1 base, with 10 bases between. Combining the CDR3 with reference TRBV9 and TRBJ1-1 gives the whole variable domain DSGVTQTPKHLITATGQRVTLRCSPRSGDLSVYWYQQSLDQGLQFLIQYYNGEERAKGNILERFSAQQFPDLHSELNLSSLELGDSALYFCASSEASTNTEAFFGQGTRLTVV.

This rearrangement joins TRBV9 to TRBJ2-5; TRBD2 might be the D (6 bases). Germline V lookup: CDR1 SGDLS, CDR2 YYNGEE. The CDR3 spans 17 residues. Between the trimmed V and J ends, which lost 4 bases and 0 bases, there was a span of 19 bases. This CDR3 reads CASSIPLPGENQETQYF. DNA of the CDR3: TGTGCCAGCAGCATACCCTTGCCGGGAGAGAACCAAGAGACCCAGTACTTC.

V usage is TRBV28 and J usage is TRBJ1-5; D ambiguous. This CDR3 has 12 residues. Germline CDR1 reads MDHEN; CDR2 reads SYDVKM. V lost 3 bases, J lost 6 bases, and 6 bases lay in between. The CDR3 sequence: CASSFGVQPQHF. CDR3 nucleotide sequence: TGTGCCAGCAGTTTTGGAGTTCAGCCCCAGCATTTT. The full variable domain, rest sourced from reference TRBV28 and TRBJ1-5, is DVKVTQSSRYLVKRTGEKVFLECVQDMDHENMFWYRQDPGLGLRLIYFSYDVKMKEKGDIPEGYSVSREKKERFSLILESASTNQTSMYLCASSFGVQPQHFGDGTRLSIL.

The chain is built from TRBV11-1 and TRBJ1-1, with TRBD1 identical over 7 bases. The CDR3 is 14 residues long. The germline V gene encodes CDR1 SGHAT and CDR2 FQDESV (reference sequence). J was trimmed by 1 base and V by 6 bases; bases with no gene match: 5. The CDR3 DNA follows: TGTGCCAGCAGAACCGGGACAGCGAACACTGAAGCTTTCTTT. Translated: CASRTGTANTEAFF.

The J gene is TRBJ2-6, the V gene TRBV19; D is perhaps TRBD1 (6 bases). Germline values: CDR1 LNHDA, CDR2 SQIVND (reference sequence). The CDR3 runs to 17 residues. The ends were cut back, 4 bases at V and 0 bases at J, with 13 bases in the middle. The CDR3 DNA is TGTGCCAGTAGTACAGAGGACAGCTTCTCTGGGGCCAACGTCCTGACTTTC. Protein product: CASSTEDSFSGANVLTF.

The rearrangement links TRBV18 to TRBJ2-3; tentative D call: TRBD2 (7 bases). V was cut by 2 bases and J by 2 bases, with 14 bases left in between. The CDR3 runs 16 residues. Germline lookup yields CDR1 KGHSH and CDR2 LQKENI. The CDR3, as DNA: TGTGCCAGCTCACCAATGTGGGGGGGCAACACAGATACGCAGTATTTT. Translated, it gives CASSPMWGGNTDTQYF. The full variable domain, in which reference TRBV18 and TRBJ2-3 provide the parts outside the CDR3, is NAGVMQNPRHLVRRRGQEARLRCSPMKGHSHVYWYRQLPEEGLKFMVYLQKENIIDESGMPKERFSAEFPKEGPSILRIQQVVRGDSAAYFCASSPMWGGNTDTQYFGPGTRLTVL.

This rearrangement joins TRBV5-4 to TRBJ1-4, with TRBD1 identical over 7 bases. Germline CDR1 and CDR2: SGHNT and YYREEE (reference sequence). The CDR3 is 14 residues long. The V gene end was trimmed by 4 bases and the J gene end by 8 bases; junction bases not matched to a gene: 8. The CDR3: CASSPEGAYEKLFF. The CDR3 DNA reads as TGTGCCAGCAGCCCGGAGGGGGCGTACGAAAAACTGTTTTTT.

The gene calls are TRBV4-1 and TRBJ2-5; D not resolved. V was pared by 0 bases and J by 2 bases, with 10 bases between. The germline gives CDR1 MGHRA, CDR2 YSYEKL. The CDR3 sequence is 15 residues long. For the CDR3, the DNA is TGCGCCAGCAGCCAAGACAGACAAATTCAAGAGACCCAGTACTTC. Protein product: CASSQDRQIQETQYF.